These 22 T cell receptor beta chains share one sample of origin, sequenced in a study of shared clonotypes between healthy human individuals. CD45RO-negative cells were positively selected for CCR7, leaving out terminally differentiated effector memory CD45RA+ cells. The repertoire was sequenced with immunoSEQ multiplex PCR; TCRdb's copy has only in-frame clones and lacks some. The sample lists around 2.1 million clones; about 93% were seen once. Source material: naive CD8+ T cells from PBMCs. The receptors were sampled from a man younger than 30 in good health. Some clones in this sample may be carry-over from other donors' samples.

This rearrangement joins TRBV18 to TRBJ2-5; D is possibly TRBD2 (5 bases). The V gene's germline CDR1 is KGHSH and CDR2 LQKENI. The length of the CDR3 is 15 residues. The germline V and J ends were trimmed by 2 bases and 5 bases, with 15 bases remaining between them. CDR3 sequence reads: CASSPFEPSSETQYF. CDR3 nucleotide sequence: TGTGCCAGCTCACCATTTGAGCCTAGCAGTGAGACCCAGTACTTC.

J is TRBJ2-7 and V is TRBV13, with 8 bases that match TRBD1. J was trimmed by 5 bases and V by 5 bases; bases with no gene match: 5. CDR3 length equals 13 residues. Per the germline V gene, CDR1 is PRHDT and CDR2 is FYEKMQ (reference sequence). This CDR3 is CASSEATGDEQYF. The DNA for the CDR3 is TGTGCCAGCAGCGAAGCGACAGGGGACGAGCAGTACTTC. Based on the CDR3 plus reference TRBV13 and TRBJ2-7, the full variable domain is AAGVIQSPRHLIKEKRETATLKCYPIPRHDTVYWYQQGPGQDPQFLISFYEKMQSDKGSIPDRFSAQQFSDYHSELNMSSLELGDSALYFCASSEATGDEQYFGPGTRLTVT.

The chain uses TRBV19 and TRBJ1-2; tentative D call: TRBD1 (6 bases). CDR1 LNHDA and CDR2 SQIVND come from the germline V gene (reference sequence). The CDR3 covers 15 residues. V lost 1 base and J lost 4, with 13 bases in between. The CDR3 DNA is TGTGCCAGTAGTATAGTTACGGACAGTTCCTATGGCTACACCTTC. This codes for CASSIVTDSSYGYTF.

The J gene is TRBJ1-5, the V gene TRBV11-2; the D is unclear. V gave up 6 bases and J gave up 7 bases, with 13 bases separating them. Germline-derived CDR1 and CDR2 are SGHAT and FQNNGV. This CDR3 contains 13 residues. For the CDR3, the DNA is TGTGCCAGCAGTCGAGAAGGCGGACAGCCCCAGCATTTT. Residues: CASSREGGQPQHF. Together with reference TRBV11-2 and TRBJ1-5, the CDR3 gives the full variable domain: EAGVAQSPRYKIIEKRQSVAFWCNPISGHATLYWYQQILGQGPKLLIQFQNNGVVDDSQLPKDRFSAERLKGVDSTLKIQPAKLEDSAVYLCASSREGGQPQHFGDGTRLSIL.

V and J are TRBV7-3 and TRBJ1-2; no definite D call. Germline CDR1 is SGHTA and CDR2 is FQGTGA. Trimming took 4 bases from V and 6 from J, leaving 15 bases between them. The CDR3 has 14 amino acids. In DNA form, the CDR3 reads TGTGCCAGCAGCTCGACCCACTTAGAGGATGGCTACACCTTC. It encodes CASSSTHLEDGYTF.

This clone was observed a few times. The genes are TRBV27 and TRBJ1-2; no definite D call. CDR3 length: 15 amino acids. The germline V gene encodes CDR1 MNHEY and CDR2 SMNVEV (reference sequence). The germline V and J ends were trimmed by 6 bases and 6 bases, with 20 bases remaining between them. The CDR3 reads CASRARNLSFDGYTF. The CDR3 DNA is TGTGCCAGCAGGGCCAGAAACCTATCTTTCGATGGCTACACCTTC.

The J gene is TRBJ2-3, the V gene TRBV7-2; 11 bases fit TRBD2. The CDR3 covers 16 residues. Germline CDR1 reads SGHTA; CDR2 reads FQGNSA. The V segment lost 5 bases and the J segment 0 bases; nucleotides outside the gene matches: 4. CDR3 sequence: CASSPWTSGSTDTQYF. CDR3 sequence (DNA): TGTGCCAGCAGCCCGTGGACTAGCGGGAGCACAGATACGCAGTATTTT.

This chain connects TRBV6-5 to TRBJ2-2; D unclear. This CDR3 is built from 12 residues. V lost 1 base and J lost 5, with 2 bases in between. Germline CDR1 and CDR2: MNHEY and SVGAGI. This CDR3 reads CASSYWTGELFF. In DNA form, the CDR3 reads TGTGCCAGCAGTTACTGGACCGGGGAGCTGTTTTTT.

The chain is built from TRBV29-1 and TRBJ2-7; no clear D gene. The V end was cut by 5 bases, the J end by 2 bases, with 13 bases between. Germline lookup yields CDR1 SQVTM and CDR2 ANQGSEA. The CDR3 length is 13 residues. In DNA form, the CDR3 reads TGCAGCGTTTGCCCCGCAGAGACCTACGAGCAGTACTTC. The encoded protein is CSVCPAETYEQYF.

The chain is built from TRBV25-1 and TRBJ2-5, with D perhaps matching TRBD1 (6 bases). Germline values: CDR1 MGHDK, CDR2 SYGVNS. V lost 4 bases and J lost 0, with 18 bases in between. The CDR3 consists of 17 residues. The CDR3 spells CASSAFARTANQETQYF. The DNA for the CDR3 is TGTGCCAGCAGTGCTTTTGCCCGGACAGCCAACCAAGAGACCCAGTACTTC.

The gene calls are TRBV2 and TRBJ2-1; D might be TRBD1 (6 bases). Between the trimmed V and J ends, which lost 4 bases and 8 bases, there was a span of 15 bases. This CDR3 has 14 amino acids. The germline V gene encodes CDR1 SNHLY and CDR2 FYNNEI. CDR3 sequence (DNA): TGTGCCAGCAGTGTTTTAGACAGGCCCCATGAGCAGTTCTTC. It codes for CASSVLDRPHEQFF.

Concerning this clone itself: Within the sample, other DNA sequences also encode this same CDR3. The chain carries TRBV27 and TRBJ1-4; 8 bases map to TRBD1. CDR1 MNHEY and CDR2 SMNVEV come from the germline V gene (reference sequence). There are 14 residues in the CDR3. V shed 3 bases and J 8 bases; nucleotides not matched to a gene: 5. CDR3 bases: TGTGCCAGCAGTTTGCAGGGGGCGAGGGAAAAACTGTTTTTT. Encoded protein: CASSLQGAREKLFF.

CDR3 protein: CAINSLAGERETQYF. CDR3 nucleotides: TGTGCCATCAATTCCCTAGCGGGAGAGCGGGAGACCCAGTACTTC. This chain links TRBV10-3 with TRBJ2-5; 10 nucleotides align to TRBD2. V was pared by 7 bases and J by 5 bases, with 10 bases of the junction left unmatched. The CDR3 runs to 15 residues. Germline values: CDR1 ENHRY, CDR2 SYGVKD.

V and J are TRBV11-2 and TRBJ2-7; TRBD2 aligns across 8 bases. Germline trimming cut 0 bases from V and 5 bases from J; bases unmatched to any gene: 9. The CDR3 is 16 residues long. Germline V gene data show CDR1 as SGHAT and CDR2 as FQNNGV. The CDR3 sequence: CASSLDVTSGPNEQYF. As DNA, the CDR3 is TGTGCCAGCAGCTTAGATGTCACTAGCGGCCCTAACGAGCAGTACTTC.

The chain couples TRBV6-5 to TRBJ1-5; D ambiguous. In germline, CDR1 is MNHEY, CDR2 SVGAGI. The CDR3 spans 13 residues. Trimming removed 6 bases from V and 0 bases from J, with 6 bases in between. As DNA, the CDR3 is TGTGCCAGCAGCCTAAATAGCAATCAGCCCCAGCATTTT. The encoded protein is CASSLNSNQPQHF.

The rearrangement links TRBV27 to TRBJ1-1; D remains unclear. Between the trimmed V and J ends, which lost 0 bases and 1 base, there was a span of 6 bases. CDR1 is MNHEY and CDR2 is SMNVEV in the germline V gene (reference sequence). The CDR3 is 14 residues long. CDR3 DNA: TGTGCCAGCAGTTTATCGGTGCCGAACACTGAAGCTTTCTTT. It is translated as CASSLSVPNTEAFF.

The J gene is TRBJ1-4, the V gene TRBV6-5; D unclear. Trimming removed 8 bases at V and 0 bases at J, with 10 bases between. Per germline, CDR1 MNHEY and CDR2 SVGAGI. This CDR3 has 14 amino acids. CDR3 loop: CASAPVATNEKLFF. CDR3 sequence (DNA): TGTGCCAGCGCCCCAGTAGCAACTAATGAAAAACTGTTTTTT.

Only one count was recorded for this clone. This rearrangement joins TRBV4-2 to TRBJ2-1; possible D gene TRBD1, 5 bases. The CDR3 loop spans 13 amino acids. V was shortened by 0 bases and J by 9 bases, with 9 bases between the two germline ends. Germline-derived CDR1 and CDR2 are LGHNA and YNFKEQ. The CDR3 spells CASSQEGRLEQFF. In nucleotides, the CDR3 is TGTGCCAGCAGCCAAGAGGGGCGCCTTGAGCAGTTCTTC.

V and J are TRBV7-8 and TRBJ1-2, with no clear D. Trimming removed 1 base from V and 6 bases from J, with 15 bases in between. CDR1 and CDR2 (germline): SGHVS, FQNEAQ. The CDR3 covers 15 residues. The CDR3 DNA is TGTGCCAGCAGCTTAGGCGTCAGCCTTCGGGATGGCTACACCTTC. This encodes CASSLGVSLRDGYTF.

This chain connects TRBV5-8 to TRBJ1-1; 7 bases agree with TRBD1. The CDR3 runs 14 residues. V lost 5 bases to trimming and J lost 4 bases; unmatched junction nucleotides: 8. The germline CDR1 and CDR2 sequences are SGHTS and YDEGEE. CDR3 in amino acids: CASREQGRSTEAFF. In DNA, the CDR3 is TGTGCCAGCAGGGAACAGGGGAGGTCCACTGAAGCTTTCTTT.

The chain is built from TRBV4-3 and TRBJ1-1, with 7 bases identical to TRBD1. The CDR3 runs to 16 residues. Trimming removed 2 bases from V and 10 bases from J; junction bases left unmatched: 16. Germline values: CDR1 LGHNA, CDR2 YSLEER. CDR3: CASSQKDWGDRDRAFF. DNA of the CDR3: TGCGCCAGCAGCCAAAAAGATTGGGGTGACAGGGATCGAGCTTTCTTT.

The chain recombines TRBV7-2 with TRBJ1-1; D is ambiguous. CDR1 is SGHTA and CDR2 is FQGNSA in the germline V gene. Trimming took 1 base from V and 0 from J, leaving 9 bases between them. This CDR3 contains 15 residues. The CDR3 region is CASSLGLVLNTEAFF. For the CDR3, the DNA is TGTGCCAGCAGCTTAGGTCTGGTACTGAACACTGAAGCTTTCTTT.